A few counts support the clone carrying this T cell receptor (beta chain). Its antigen is unidentified. Here immunoSEQ multiplex PCR was the method, and the copy in TCRdb shows in-frame clones only, minus some. The data show about 2,700 clones, 25% to 35% seen once. The source of the sample is a study of T cells in localized non-small cell lung cancer. Study-wide findings and caveats: The study sequenced only one region of the tumor. As a result, intratumor heterogeneity could not be excluded and remains possible. Out of the top 100 tumor clones, a median about 57 were seen in adjacent lung.

V was pared by 0 bases and J by 4 bases, with 13 bases between. CDR1 is MNHGY, CDR2 SAAAGT, per germline. CDR3 length: 15 residues. Atypia-free adjacent lung came from at least 2 cm beyond the tumor margin. The V gene is TRBV6-8, the J gene TRBJ2-7, with D hard to call. This TCR derives from a female donor of 60 years or more with stage I squamous cell lung carcinoma. The sample in question was normal lung tissue next to the tumor, obtained before any cancer treatment. The chain's CDR3 is CASSYSPTSGYEQYF. CDR3 DNA sequence: TGTGCCAGCAGTTACTCCCCGACTTCGGGTTACGAGCAGTACTTC.